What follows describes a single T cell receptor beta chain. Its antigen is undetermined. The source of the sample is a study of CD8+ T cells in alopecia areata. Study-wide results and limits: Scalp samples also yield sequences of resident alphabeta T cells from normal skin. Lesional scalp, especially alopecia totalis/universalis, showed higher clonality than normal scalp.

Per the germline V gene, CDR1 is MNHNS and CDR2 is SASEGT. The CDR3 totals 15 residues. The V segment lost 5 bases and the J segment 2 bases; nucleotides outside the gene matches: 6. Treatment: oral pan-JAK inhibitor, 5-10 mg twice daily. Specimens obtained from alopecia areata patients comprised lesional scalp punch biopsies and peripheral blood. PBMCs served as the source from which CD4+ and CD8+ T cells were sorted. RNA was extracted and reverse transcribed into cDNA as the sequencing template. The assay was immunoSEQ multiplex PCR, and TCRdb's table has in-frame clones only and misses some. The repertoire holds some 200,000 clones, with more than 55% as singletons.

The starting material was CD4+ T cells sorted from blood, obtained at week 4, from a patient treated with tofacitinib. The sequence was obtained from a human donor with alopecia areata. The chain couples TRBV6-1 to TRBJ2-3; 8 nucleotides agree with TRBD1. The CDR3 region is CASSSRDRNTDTQYF. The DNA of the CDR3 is TGTGCCAGCAGTAGCCGGGACAGGAACACAGATACGCAGTATTTT.